These 16 T cell receptor beta chains came from one sample sequenced in a study of T-cell memory formation after mild COVID-19. MiXCR, run by TCRdb on the 5' RACE reads, gives a single entry per CDR3 protein. The repertoire includes hundreds of thousands of distinct CDR3 sequences, about 15% of them detected once, and roughly 21% sits in the top ten. Source material: PBMCs or a T cell subset sorted from them (not recorded which). All receptors come from a man aged 18 to 35 who had mild COVID-19 (a few samples of this study predate the infection). Cell type and time point are not known.

This clonotype was seen more than once but under ten times. CDR3 sequence: CASSLRGDEQFF. CDR3 nucleotide sequence: TGCGCCAGCAGCTTGAGGGGGGATGAGCAGTTCTTC. The chain carries TRBV5-1 and TRBJ2-1; D is possibly TRBD1 or TRBD2 (6 bases each). V lost 1 base, J lost 8 bases, and 7 bases lay in between. The CDR3 extends over 12 amino acids. CDR1 SGHRS and CDR2 YFSETQ come from the germline V gene.

This chain links TRBV5-1 with TRBJ2-1, with 7 bases lining up with TRBD1. The CDR3 is made up of 14 amino acids. Per the germline V gene, CDR1 is SGHRS and CDR2 is YFSETQ. The V and J ends lost 10 bases and 2 bases, in that order; junction bases with no gene match: 9. For the CDR3, the DNA is TGCGCCTCAAAGGCACAGGGGACCTACAATGAGCAGTTCTTC. Translating gives CASKAQGTYNEQFF.

This clonotype has a handful of counts. This chain links TRBV4-3 with TRBJ1-6; 7 bases fit TRBD1. The CDR3 consists of 16 residues. V gave up 0 bases and J gave up 7 bases; unmatched junction bases: 6. In germline, CDR1 is LGHNA, CDR2 YSLEER. CDR3 DNA sequence: TGCGCCAGCAGCCAAGATCAGGGGGTAAGGAATTCACCCCTCCACTTT. Protein: CASSQDQGVRNSPLHF.

The rearrangement links TRBV7-2 to TRBJ2-5; no clear D. V lost 4 bases to trimming and J lost 5 bases, with 8 bases between them. The CDR3 is 12 residues long. CDR1 is SGHTA and CDR2 is FQGNSA in the germline V gene. CDR3 DNA: TGTGCCAGCAGCTGGTTCTTGGAGACCCAGTACTTC. It specifies CASSWFLETQYF. Using reference TRBV7-2 and TRBJ2-5 for the parts outside the CDR3, the full variable domain is GAGVSQSPSNKVTEKGKDVELRCDPISGHTALYWYRQSLGQGLEFLIYFQGNSAPDKSGLPSDRFSAERTGGSVSTLTIQRTQQEDSAVYLCASSWFLETQYFGPGTRLLVL.

This clonotype occurred a few times. The chain has TRBV4-2 and TRBJ1-6, with 8 positions matching TRBD1. Germline values: CDR1 LGHNA, CDR2 YNFKEQ. Trimming cost V 4 bases and J 10 bases; bases outside gene matches: 6. The CDR3 is 14 amino acids. In nucleotides, the CDR3 is TGTGCCAGCAGCCTAGGGACAGGCCAATCACCCCTCCACTTT. This translates into CASSLGTGQSPLHF.

This clonotype was observed at least ten times. The rearrangement uses TRBV14 and TRBJ2-5; D remains unclear. The germline gives CDR1 SGHDN, CDR2 FVKESK. The CDR3 is 12 residues long. Trimming pared 3 bases from V and 5 bases from J, leaving 7 bases between. DNA of the CDR3: TGTGCCAGCAGCCAGGGTGTTGAGACCCAGTACTTC. It encodes CASSQGVETQYF.

J is TRBJ1-1 and V is TRBV6-5; D is possibly TRBD1 (5 bases). Germline V CDR1 and CDR2: MNHEY, SVGAGI. The CDR3 runs 14 residues. Trimming took off 6 bases at V and 6 bases at J, with 17 bases between the two ends. CDR3 region: CASRQALSSAEAFF. In DNA, the CDR3 is TGTGCCAGCAGACAGGCGCTCAGTTCGGCTGAAGCTTTCTTT.

This clonotype was counted between two and nine times. The genes are TRBV20-1 and TRBJ2-5, with 12 bases that match TRBD2. Losses at the gene ends were 4 bases for V and 3 bases for J; bases not matched to a gene: 0. Germline V gene data show CDR1 as DFQATT and CDR2 as SNEGSKA (reference sequence). CDR3 length: 13 residues. CDR3 sequence (DNA): TGCAGTGCTACTAGCGGGGGGGAAGAGACCCAGTACTTC. Protein sequence: CSATSGGEETQYF.

This clonotype was found a few times. This sequence joins TRBV20-1 and TRBJ2-3; TRBD2 matches at 9 bases. The CDR3 runs 14 residues. The germline gives CDR1 DFQATT, CDR2 SNEGSKA (reference sequence). Trimming took 3 bases from V and 0 from J; bases not matched to a gene: 1. The CDR3 sequence: CSASAGGSTDTQYF. CDR3 in DNA: TGCAGTGCTAGTGCGGGGGGGAGCACAGATACGCAGTATTTT.

The gene calls are TRBV6-5 and TRBJ2-3; TRBD1 matches 7 bases. Trimming at V came to 5 bases and at J to 1 base, leaving 3 bases not matched to a gene. The CDR3 consists of 14 residues. Germline values: CDR1 MNHEY, CDR2 SVGAGI. The CDR3 region is CASSIDRGTDTQYF. CDR3 DNA sequence: TGTGCCAGCAGTATAGACAGGGGCACAGATACGCAGTATTTT.

The rearrangement joins TRBV9 to TRBJ2-3, with 10 bases matching TRBD2. CDR3 length equals 16 residues. Trimming cost V 0 bases and J 3 bases; bases outside gene matches: 4. Germline lookup yields CDR1 SGDLS and CDR2 YYNGEE. The CDR3 coding sequence is TGTGCCAGCAGCGTAGCTTTTAGCGGGGGGACAGATACGCAGTATTTT. It yields the protein CASSVAFSGGTDTQYF.

This clonotype was seen many times. The V gene is TRBV30, the J gene TRBJ2-7; D is perhaps TRBD2 (7 bases). The CDR3 contains 12 residues. The germline V gene has CDR1 GTSNPN and CDR2 SVGIG (reference sequence). V dropped 4 bases and J dropped 5 bases, with 12 bases sitting between them. Here the CDR3 reads CAWNREGDEQYF. CDR3 DNA: TGTGCCTGGAACAGGGAGGGCGACGAGCAGTACTTC.

The genes are TRBV19 and TRBJ1-1, with D perhaps matching TRBD1 (5 bases). Deletions cut 2 bases from V and 4 bases from J, with 11 bases between. The CDR3 has 14 residues. Looked up from germline, CDR1 is LNHDA and CDR2 is SQIVND (reference sequence). CDR3 amino acids: CASSIRGGGTEAFF. The CDR3 DNA is TGTGCCAGTAGTATAAGGGGCGGAGGCACTGAAGCTTTCTTT.

This clonotype was seen only a few times. This rearrangement joins TRBV28 to TRBJ2-7, with D possibly being TRBD1 (6 bases). This CDR3 is built from 13 residues. In germline, CDR1 is MDHEN, CDR2 SYDVKM. Between the trimmed V and J ends, which lost 6 bases and 4 bases, there was a span of 13 bases. In nucleotides, the CDR3 is TGTGCCAGCAGATCCACAGGGATTTACGAGCAGTACGTC. Translating it yields CASRSTGIYEQYV.

The chain combines TRBV20-1 with TRBJ2-3; D gene unclear. CDR1 DFQATT and CDR2 SNEGSKA come from the germline V gene (reference sequence). Trimming stripped 1 base from V and 1 base from J, with 21 bases between. The CDR3 is made up of 18 amino acids. The CDR3 bases are TGCAGTGCTAGAGGGACCCGGATGGCAGAAACCCGCACAGATACGCAGTATTTT. Protein sequence: CSARGTRMAETRTDTQYF.

The rearrangement joins TRBV9 to TRBJ1-1; the D is unclear. The V gene lost 3 bases and the J gene lost 4 bases, with 10 bases spanning the gap. The CDR3 length is 13 residues. Germline assignment: CDR1 SGDLS and CDR2 YYNGEE. The CDR3 bases are TGTGCCAGCAGCGCTGAGGGTGGCACTGAAGCTTTCTTT. It codes for CASSAEGGTEAFF.